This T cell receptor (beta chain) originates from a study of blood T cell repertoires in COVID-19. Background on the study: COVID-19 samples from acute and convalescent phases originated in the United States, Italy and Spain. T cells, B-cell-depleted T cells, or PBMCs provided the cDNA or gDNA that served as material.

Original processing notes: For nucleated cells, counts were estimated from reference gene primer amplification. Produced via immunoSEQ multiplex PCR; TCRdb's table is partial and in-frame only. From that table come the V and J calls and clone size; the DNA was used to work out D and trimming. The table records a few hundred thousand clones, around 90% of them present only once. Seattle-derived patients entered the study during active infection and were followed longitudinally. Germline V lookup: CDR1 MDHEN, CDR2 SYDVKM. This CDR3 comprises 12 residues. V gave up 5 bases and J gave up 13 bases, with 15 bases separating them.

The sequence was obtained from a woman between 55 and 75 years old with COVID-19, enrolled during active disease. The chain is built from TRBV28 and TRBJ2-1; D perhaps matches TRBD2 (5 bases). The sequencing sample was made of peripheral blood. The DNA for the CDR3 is TGTGCCAGCAGTGCCCAACTAGTCATTCAGTTCTTC. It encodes CASSAQLVIQFF.